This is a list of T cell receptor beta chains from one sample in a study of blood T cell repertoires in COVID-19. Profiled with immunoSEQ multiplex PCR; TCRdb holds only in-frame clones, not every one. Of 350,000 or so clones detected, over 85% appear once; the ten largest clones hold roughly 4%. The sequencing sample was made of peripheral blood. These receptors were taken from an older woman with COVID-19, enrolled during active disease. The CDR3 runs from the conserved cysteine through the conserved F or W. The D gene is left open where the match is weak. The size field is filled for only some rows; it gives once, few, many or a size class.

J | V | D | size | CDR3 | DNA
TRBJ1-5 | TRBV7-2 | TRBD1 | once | CASSKTGYSNQPQHF | TGTGCCAGCAGCAAGACAGGGTATAGCAATCAGCCCCAGCATTTT
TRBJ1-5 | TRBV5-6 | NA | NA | CASSLFQSNQPQHF | TGTGCCAGCAGCTTGTTCCAAAGCAATCAGCCCCAGCATTTT
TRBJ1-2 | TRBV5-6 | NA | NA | CASSLSYGGYTF | TGTGCCAGCAGCTTGTCATATGGCGGCTACACCTTC
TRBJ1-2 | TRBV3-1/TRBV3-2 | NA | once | CASSQDPYRLLYGYTF | TGTGCCAGCAGCCAAGATCCGTACAGGCTTCTCTATGGCTACACCTTC
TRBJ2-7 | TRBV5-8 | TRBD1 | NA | CASSISTGGEQYF | TGTGCCAGCAGCATCTCAACAGGGGGCGAGCAGTACTTC
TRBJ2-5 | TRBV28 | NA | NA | CASRGSGETQYF | TGTGCCAGCAGAGGTAGCGGAGAGACCCAGTACTTC
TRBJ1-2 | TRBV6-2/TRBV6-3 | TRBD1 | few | CASSDRQGSGYTF | TGTGCCAGCAGCGACCGACAGGGTTCCGGCTACACCTTC
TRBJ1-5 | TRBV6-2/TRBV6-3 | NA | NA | CASSYSTGQVDQPQHF | TGTGCCAGCAGTTACTCTACAGGGCAAGTGGATCAGCCCCAGCATTTT
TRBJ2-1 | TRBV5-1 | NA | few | CASSSQPATSYNEQFF | TGCGCCAGCAGCTCCCAACCCGCTACCTCCTACAATGAGCAGTTCTTC
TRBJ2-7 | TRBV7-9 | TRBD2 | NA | CASSLGFLAGTWEQYF | TGTGCCAGCAGCTTAGGTTTCCTAGCGGGCACCTGGGAGCAGTACTTC
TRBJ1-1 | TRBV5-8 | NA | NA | CASSLTALSTEAFF | TGTGCCAGCAGCCTGACAGCGCTCTCCACTGAAGCTTTCTTT
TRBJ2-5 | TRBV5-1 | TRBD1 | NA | CASSSQGQGQETQYF | TGCGCCAGCAGCAGCCAGGGACAGGGTCAAGAGACCCAGTACTTC
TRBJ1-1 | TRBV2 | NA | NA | CASSFQELQLMNTEAFF | TGTGCCAGCAGTTTCCAGGAATTACAGCTGATGAACACTGAAGCTTTCTTT
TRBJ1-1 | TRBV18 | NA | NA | CASSEIRDTEAFF | TGTGCCAGCTCAGAAATCAGGGACACTGAAGCTTTCTTT
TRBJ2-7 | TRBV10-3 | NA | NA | CAISAQEDEQYF | TGTGCCATCAGTGCCCAAGAGGACGAGCAGTACTTC
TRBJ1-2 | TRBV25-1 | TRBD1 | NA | CASGEGWTGAYF | TGTGCCAGCGGGGAAGGCTGGACAGGAGCATACTTC
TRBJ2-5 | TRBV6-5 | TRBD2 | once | CASTAFGGAETQYF | TGTGCCAGCACTGCCTTCGGGGGGGCCGAGACCCAGTACTTC
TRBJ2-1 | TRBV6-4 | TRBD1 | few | CASRRQGDTYNEQFF | TGTGCCAGCAGAAGACAGGGCGACACCTACAATGAGCAGTTCTTC
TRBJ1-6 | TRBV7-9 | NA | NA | CASSPANSDGGYSPLHF | TGTGCCAGCAGCCCTGCCAATAGCGACGGGGGATATTCACCCCTCCACTTT
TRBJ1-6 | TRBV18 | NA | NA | CASSPGATYNSPLHF | TGTGCCAGCTCACCGGGGGCCACCTATAATTCACCCCTCCACTTT
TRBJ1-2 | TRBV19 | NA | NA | CASSLQGIDYTF | TGTGCCAGTAGCCTGCAGGGGATCGACTACACCTTC
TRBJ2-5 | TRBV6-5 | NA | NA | CASSYSGLQETQYF | TGTGCCAGCAGTTACTCGGGGCTCCAAGAGACCCAGTACTTC
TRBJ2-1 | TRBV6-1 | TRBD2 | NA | CASSELAGSYNEQFF | TGTGCCAGCAGTGAACTAGCGGGATCCTACAATGAGCAGTTCTTC
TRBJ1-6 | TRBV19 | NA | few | CASSKAGPLHF | TGTGCCAGTAGTAAGGCGGGGCCCCTCCACTTT
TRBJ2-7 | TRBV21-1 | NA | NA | CASSRPDRGGDEQYF | TGTGCCAGCAGCCGGCCGGACAGGGGAGGCGACGAGCAGTACTTC
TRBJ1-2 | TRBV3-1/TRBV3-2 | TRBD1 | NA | CASRQTGGGYTF | TGTGCCAGCAGGCAGACAGGGGGTGGCTACACCTTC
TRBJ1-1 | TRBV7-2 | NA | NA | CASSLGRRGNTEAFF | TGTGCCAGCAGCTTAGGTCGTAGGGGGAACACTGAAGCTTTCTTT
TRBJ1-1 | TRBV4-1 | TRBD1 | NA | CASSQVHRDRDGGNTEAFF | TGCGCCAGCAGCCAAGTTCACCGGGACAGGGACGGCGGGAACACTGAAGCTTTCTTT
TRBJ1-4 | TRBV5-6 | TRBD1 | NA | CASRVRDRGEKLFF | TGTGCCAGCAGGGTCCGGGACAGGGGTGAAAAACTGTTTTTT